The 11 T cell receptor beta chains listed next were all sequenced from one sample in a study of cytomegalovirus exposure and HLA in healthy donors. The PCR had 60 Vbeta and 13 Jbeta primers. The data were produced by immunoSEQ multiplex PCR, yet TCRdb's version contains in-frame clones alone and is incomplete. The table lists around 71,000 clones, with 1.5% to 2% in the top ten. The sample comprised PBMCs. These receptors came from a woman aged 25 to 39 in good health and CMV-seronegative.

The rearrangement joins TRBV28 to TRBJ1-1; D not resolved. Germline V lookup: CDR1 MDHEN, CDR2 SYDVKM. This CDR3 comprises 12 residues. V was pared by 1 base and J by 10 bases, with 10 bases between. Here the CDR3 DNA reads TGTGCCAGCAGTTTATACGGGGAGATAGCTTTCTTT. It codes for CASSLYGEIAFF.

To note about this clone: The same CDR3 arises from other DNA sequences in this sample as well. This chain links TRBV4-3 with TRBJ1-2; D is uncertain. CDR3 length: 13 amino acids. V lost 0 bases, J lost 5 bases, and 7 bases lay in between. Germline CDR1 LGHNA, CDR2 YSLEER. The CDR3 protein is CASSQDGGYGYTF. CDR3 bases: TGCGCCAGCAGCCAAGATGGCGGATATGGCTACACCTTC.

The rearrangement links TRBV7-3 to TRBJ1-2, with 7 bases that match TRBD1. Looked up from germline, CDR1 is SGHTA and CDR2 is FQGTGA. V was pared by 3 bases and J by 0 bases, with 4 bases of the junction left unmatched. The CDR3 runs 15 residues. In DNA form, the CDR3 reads TGTGCCAGCAGCTTGGGACAGTCCGCTAACTATGGCTACACCTTC. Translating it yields CASSLGQSANYGYTF.

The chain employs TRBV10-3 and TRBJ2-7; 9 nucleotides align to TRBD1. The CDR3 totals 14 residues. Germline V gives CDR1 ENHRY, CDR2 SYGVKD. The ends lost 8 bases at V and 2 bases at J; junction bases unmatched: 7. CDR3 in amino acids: CAIARDRAAYEQYF. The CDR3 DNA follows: TGTGCCATCGCTCGGGACAGGGCCGCCTACGAGCAGTACTTC.

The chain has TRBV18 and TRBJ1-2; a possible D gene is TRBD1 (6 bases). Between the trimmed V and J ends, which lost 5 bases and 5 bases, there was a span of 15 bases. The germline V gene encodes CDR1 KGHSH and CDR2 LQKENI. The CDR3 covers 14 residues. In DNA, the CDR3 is TGTGCCAGCTCAAGGGCAGGGGAGAGGTATGGCTACACCTTC. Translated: CASSRAGERYGYTF.

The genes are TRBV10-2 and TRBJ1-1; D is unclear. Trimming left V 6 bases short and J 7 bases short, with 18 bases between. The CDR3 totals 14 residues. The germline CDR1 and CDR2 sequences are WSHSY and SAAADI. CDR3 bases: TGCGCCAGCAGACCCAGGACGGGAACGTATGAAGCTTTCTTT. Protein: CASRPRTGTYEAFF.

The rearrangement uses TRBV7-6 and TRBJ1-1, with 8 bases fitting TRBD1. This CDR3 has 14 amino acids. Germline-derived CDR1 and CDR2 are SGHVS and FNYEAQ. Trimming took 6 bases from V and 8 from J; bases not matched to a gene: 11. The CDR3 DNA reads TGTGCCAGCAGTTCATTGGACAGGGACTTCGAAGCTTTCTTT. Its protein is CASSSLDRDFEAFF. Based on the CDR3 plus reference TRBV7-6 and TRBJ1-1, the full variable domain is GAGVSQSPRYKVTKRGQDVALRCDPISGHVSLYWYRQALGQGPEFLTYFNYEAQQDKSGLPNDRFSAERPEGSISTLTIQRTEQRDSAMYRCASSSLDRDFEAFFGQGTRLTVV.

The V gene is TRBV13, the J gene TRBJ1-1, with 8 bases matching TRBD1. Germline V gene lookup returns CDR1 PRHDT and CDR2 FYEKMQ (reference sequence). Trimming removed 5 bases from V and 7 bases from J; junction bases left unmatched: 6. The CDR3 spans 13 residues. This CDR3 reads CASSAGQGGEAFF. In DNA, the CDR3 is TGTGCCAGCAGCGCTGGACAGGGCGGTGAAGCTTTCTTT.

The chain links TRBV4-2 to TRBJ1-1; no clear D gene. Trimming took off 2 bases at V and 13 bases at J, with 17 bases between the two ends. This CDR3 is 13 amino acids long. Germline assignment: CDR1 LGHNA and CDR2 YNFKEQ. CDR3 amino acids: CASSQTPGSGDFF. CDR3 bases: TGTGCCAGCAGCCAAACTCCCGGGTCGGGAGATTTCTTT.

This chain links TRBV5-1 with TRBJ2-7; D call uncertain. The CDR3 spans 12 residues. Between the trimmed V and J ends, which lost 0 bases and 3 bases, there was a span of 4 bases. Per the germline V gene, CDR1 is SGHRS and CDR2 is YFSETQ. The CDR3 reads CASSLDYYEQYF. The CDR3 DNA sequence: TGCGCCAGCAGCTTGGATTACTACGAGCAGTACTTC.

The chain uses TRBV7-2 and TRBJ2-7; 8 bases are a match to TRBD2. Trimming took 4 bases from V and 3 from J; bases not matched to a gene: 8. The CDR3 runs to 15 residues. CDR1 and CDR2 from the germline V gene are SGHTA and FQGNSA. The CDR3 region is CASSSLPLAGYEQYF. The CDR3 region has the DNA TGTGCCAGCAGCTCCCTGCCGCTAGCGGGCTACGAGCAGTACTTC. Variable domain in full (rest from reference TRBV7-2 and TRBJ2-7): GAGVSQSPSNKVTEKGKDVELRCDPISGHTALYWYRQSLGQGLEFLIYFQGNSAPDKSGLPSDRFSAERTGGSVSTLTIQRTQQEDSAVYLCASSSLPLAGYEQYFGPGTRLTVT.